This passage covers 32 T cell receptor beta chains from one sample sequenced in a study of shared clonotypes between healthy human individuals. TCRdb's table, derived via immunoSEQ multiplex PCR, lists solely in-frame clones and lacks some. Found here are about 2.1 million clones, 93% of them singletons; the top ten hold around 1.7%. Naive CD8 cells were CD45RO-negative, positively selected for CCR7, excluding terminally differentiated effector memory CD45RA+ cells. The sample was naive CD8+ T cells from PBMCs. Source of these receptors: a young man in good health. Some clones in this sample may be carry-over from other donors' samples.

The chain uses TRBV30 and TRBJ2-5, with no clear D. The last part of the DNA fits TRBJ2-7 better; the J call may be wrong. The CDR3 contains 12 residues. Germline lookup yields CDR1 GTSNPN and CDR2 SVGIG (reference sequence). This CDR3 is CAWSGKTYEQYF. CDR3 DNA sequence: TGTGCCTGGAGTGGGAAGACCTACGAGCAGTACTTC.

This clone was seen just once. The gene calls are TRBV4-1 and TRBJ2-7; 10 bases fit TRBD2. Germline lookup yields CDR1 MGHRA and CDR2 YSYEKL. After removal of 0 bases from V and 6 bases from J, the junction contained 14 bases not matched to a gene. This CDR3 contains 18 residues. The DNA of the CDR3 is TGCGCCAGCAGCCAAGATCCCCGCTATCTAGCGGGAGTCCGCGAGCAGTACTTC. It yields the protein CASSQDPRYLAGVREQYF.

The chain links TRBV10-1 to TRBJ2-1, with 8 bases that match TRBD2. The V gene's germline CDR1 is WNHNN and CDR2 SYGVQD (reference sequence). J gave up 8 bases and V 10 bases, and 10 bases lay outside the gene matches. This CDR3 is 13 amino acids long. CDR3 DNA: TGCGCCATGCCGGGACTAGAATATCATGAGCAGTTCTTC. This sequence encodes CAMPGLEYHEQFF.

This rearrangement joins TRBV27 to TRBJ2-1; 11 bases are a match to TRBD2. This CDR3 comprises 15 residues. The trim removed 6 bases at V and 9 bases at J, leaving 10 bases unmatched. In germline, CDR1 is MNHEY, CDR2 SMNVEV (reference sequence). The CDR3: CASSPSQTSGVEQFF. The CDR3 DNA sequence: TGTGCCAGCAGCCCTTCACAGACTAGCGGGGTTGAGCAGTTCTTC.

The chain couples TRBV7-6 to TRBJ2-7; D possibly corresponds to TRBD2 (7 bases). The CDR3 length is 13 residues. V was pared by 1 base and J by 5 bases, with 9 bases between. CDR1 is SGHVS and CDR2 is FNYEAQ in the germline V gene. This CDR3 is CASSLGEGDEQYF. The CDR3 DNA reads as TGTGCCAGCAGCTTAGGGGAGGGGGACGAGCAGTACTTC. Full variable domain (remainder filled in from reference TRBV7-6 and TRBJ2-7): GAGVSQSPRYKVTKRGQDVALRCDPISGHVSLYWYRQALGQGPEFLTYFNYEAQQDKSGLPNDRFSAERPEGSISTLTIQRTEQRDSAMYRCASSLGEGDEQYFGPGTRLTVT.

The chain links TRBV7-9 to TRBJ2-3, with unresolved D. The CDR3 totals 17 residues. The V gene's germline CDR1 is SEHNR and CDR2 FQNEAQ (reference sequence). V was pared by 1 base and J by 1 base, with 15 bases between. CDR3 amino acids: CASSLGGSSRRTDTQYF. In DNA, the CDR3 is TGTGCCAGCAGCTTAGGTGGGTCTAGTCGACGCACAGATACGCAGTATTTT.

The CDR3 loop is CASSHSEGISYEQYF. DNA for the CDR3: TGCGCCAGCAGCCATTCAGAAGGGATTTCCTACGAGCAGTACTTC. The chain couples TRBV4-3 to TRBJ2-7; D unresolved. The CDR3 totals 15 residues. V was pared by 3 bases and J by 1 base, with 13 bases between. Looked up from germline, CDR1 is LGHNA and CDR2 is YSLEER.

The V gene is TRBV10-3, the J gene TRBJ1-4; D is undetermined. From germline, CDR1 is ENHRY and CDR2 SYGVKD. The CDR3 has 13 residues. Trimming took off 3 bases at V and 6 bases at J, with 8 bases between the two ends. The CDR3 loop is CAISDTLDEKLFF. CDR3 nucleotides: TGTGCCATCAGTGACACTCTGGATGAAAAACTGTTTTTT.

The V call is TRBV30, the J call TRBJ2-7, with 9 bases matching TRBD1. J was trimmed by 5 bases and V by 2 bases; bases with no gene match: 7. The CDR3 loop spans 14 amino acids. Germline values: CDR1 GTSNPN, CDR2 SVGIG (reference sequence). The CDR3 DNA sequence: TGTGCCTGGAGTACGGGGACAGGGCTGGACGAGCAGTACTTC. Translating gives CAWSTGTGLDEQYF.

In its sample, this clone was seen a few times. This chain joins TRBV7-9 and TRBJ2-7, with D perhaps matching TRBD1 or TRBD2 (7 bases each). Trimming took off 5 bases at V and 0 bases at J, with 14 bases between the two ends. Germline CDR1 reads SEHNR; CDR2 reads FQNEAQ (reference sequence). This CDR3 region has 15 residues. The CDR3 loop reads CASSGKRDSSYEQYF. The CDR3 DNA is TGTGCCAGCAGCGGAAAGCGGGACAGCTCCTACGAGCAGTACTTC.

The genes are TRBV28 and TRBJ2-3; the match to TRBD2 covers 9 bases. This CDR3 region has 15 residues. Per the germline V gene, CDR1 is MDHEN and CDR2 is SYDVKM. J gave up 4 bases and V 8 bases, and 10 bases lay outside the gene matches. In nucleotides, the CDR3 is TGTGCCAGCCGCTTAGCGGGAGTAGGCGCAGATACGCAGTATTTT. It specifies CASRLAGVGADTQYF.

V and J are TRBV5-6 and TRBJ2-1, with D uncertain. V lost 0 bases and J 3 bases, leaving 16 bases between the germline ends. Germline CDR1 is SGHDT and CDR2 is YYEEEE. CDR3 length: 17 residues. The DNA of the CDR3 is TGTGCCAGCAGCTTGGTAGGAGTTCTAGGGTTCTACAATGAGCAGTTCTTC. Protein: CASSLVGVLGFYNEQFF.

The chain couples TRBV11-2 to TRBJ2-1, with unresolved D. This CDR3 is 13 amino acids long. V was cut by 0 bases and J by 8 bases, with 8 bases left in between. Germline CDR1 is SGHAT and CDR2 is FQNNGV. The CDR3 is CASSLDVRHEQFF. DNA of the CDR3: TGTGCCAGCAGCTTAGATGTTAGGCATGAGCAGTTCTTC.

The chain recombines TRBV6-6 with TRBJ2-1, with D perhaps TRBD1 or TRBD2 (5 bases each). Germline CDR1 and CDR2: MNHNY and SVGAGI (reference sequence). The V and J ends lost 3 bases and 8 bases respectively, with 14 bases between them. CDR3 length equals 14 residues. CDR3 amino acids: CASSYGEGSDEQFF. Here the CDR3 DNA reads TGTGCCAGCAGTTATGGTGAGGGGAGTGATGAGCAGTTCTTC.

In its sample, this clone was seen once. The chain recombines TRBV7-3 with TRBJ2-5, with D possibly matching TRBD2 (5 bases). The CDR3 has 15 residues. V lost 0 bases to trimming and J lost 2 bases, with 10 bases between them. Germline lookup yields CDR1 SGHTA and CDR2 FQGTGA. CDR3 region: CASSLTRAEQETQYF. The CDR3 coding sequence is TGTGCCAGCAGCTTAACGCGGGCTGAGCAAGAGACCCAGTACTTC.

The chain carries TRBV9 and TRBJ2-3; D may correspond to TRBD1 or TRBD2 (5 bases each). This CDR3 is built from 14 residues. Trimming took off 4 bases at V and 5 bases at J, with 14 bases between the two ends. In germline, CDR1 is SGDLS, CDR2 YYNGEE. The DNA for the CDR3 is TGTGCCAGCAGCCCTCGAGGGGAAGAAGATACGCAGTATTTT. Its translation: CASSPRGEEDTQYF.

The rearrangement uses TRBV19 and TRBJ1-4; possible D gene TRBD1, 5 bases. Trimming took 3 bases from V and 4 from J, leaving 9 bases between them. CDR3 length: 14 residues. CDR1 is LNHDA, CDR2 SQIVND, per germline (reference sequence). In DNA, the CDR3 is TGTGCCAGTAGTATCGGGACCCATAATGAAAAACTGTTTTTT. Translated, it gives CASSIGTHNEKLFF. Together with reference TRBV19 and TRBJ1-4, the CDR3 gives the full variable domain: DGGITQSPKYLFRKEGQNVTLSCEQNLNHDAMYWYRQDPGQGLRLIYYSQIVNDFQKGDIAEGYSVSREKKESFPLTVTSAQKNPTAFYLCASSIGTHNEKLFFGSGTQLSVL.

The rearrangement links TRBV9 to TRBJ2-7, with 7 bases identical to TRBD1. The CDR3 runs to 15 residues. Germline lookup yields CDR1 SGDLS and CDR2 YYNGEE. V was pared by 3 bases and J by 0 bases, with 6 bases of the junction left unmatched. CDR3 amino acids: CASSATGTASYEQYF. DNA of the CDR3: TGTGCCAGCAGCGCAACCGGGACAGCCTCCTACGAGCAGTACTTC.

The rearrangement joins TRBV28 to TRBJ2-1; D ambiguous. CDR3 size: 18 residues. V lost 3 bases, J lost 0 bases, and 18 bases lay in between. The germline V gene has CDR1 MDHEN and CDR2 SYDVKM. The CDR3: CASSFHPGLSSSYNEQFF. The CDR3 DNA follows: TGTGCCAGCAGTTTTCACCCGGGCCTTTCAAGCTCCTACAATGAGCAGTTCTTC.

CDR3 in amino acids: CASSSQTGGRWDEQYF. DNA of the CDR3: TGTGCCAGCAGCTCACAGACAGGGGGCCGATGGGACGAGCAGTACTTC. V and J are TRBV7-8 and TRBJ2-7, with TRBD1 matching over 10 bases. The CDR3 is 16 amino acids. V was clipped by 4 bases and J by 5 bases; unmatched bases: 11. CDR1 and CDR2 (germline): SGHVS, FQNEAQ.

This clone was seen a few times. V is TRBV27 and J is TRBJ1-5, with TRBD1 matching 7 bases. Trimming cost V 5 bases and J 8 bases; bases outside gene matches: 12. Germline V CDR1 and CDR2: MNHEY, SMNVEV (reference sequence). The CDR3 has 15 amino acids. The CDR3 is CASSGHGTAFEPQHF. The CDR3 nucleotides read TGTGCCAGCAGTGGCCACGGGACAGCTTTTGAGCCCCAGCATTTT.

The chain is built from TRBV15 and TRBJ1-1; no reliable D call. This CDR3 spans 15 amino acids. V was shortened by 3 bases and J by 1 base, with 12 bases between the two germline ends. Germline V gene data show CDR1 as LNHNV and CDR2 as YYDKDF (reference sequence). The CDR3 bases are TGTGCCACCAGCAGCAAGCCTGCCGGGAACACTGAAGCTTTCTTT. Translated: CATSSKPAGNTEAFF.

The chain is built from TRBV7-6 and TRBJ2-1, with unresolved D. Deletions cut 5 bases from V and 0 bases from J, with 17 bases between. Germline V gives CDR1 SGHVS, CDR2 FNYEAQ. CDR3 size: 17 residues. The CDR3 sequence is CASSPSLAPSSYNEQFF. The CDR3 DNA follows: TGTGCCAGCAGCCCTAGTTTGGCGCCAAGCTCCTACAATGAGCAGTTCTTC.

J is TRBJ2-7 and V is TRBV6-5; D possibly uses TRBD1 or TRBD2 (5 bases each). This CDR3 comprises 15 residues. V dropped 5 bases and J dropped 0 bases, with 14 bases sitting between them. CDR1 and CDR2 from the germline V gene are MNHEY and SVGAGI. In nucleotides, the CDR3 is TGTGCCAGCAGTACCCGGGACGCCAGCTCCTACGAGCAGTACTTC. Its protein is CASSTRDASSYEQYF.

The chain is built from TRBV7-9 and TRBJ2-7, with TRBD2 matching over 13 bases. The CDR3 runs 17 residues. CDR1 is SEHNR and CDR2 is FQNEAQ in the germline V gene (reference sequence). V shed 5 bases, J shed 4 bases, and the junction held 11 bases outside the gene matches. CDR3 DNA: TGTGCCAGCAGCGCAAGACTAGCGGGAGGATCGTGGTACGAGCAGTACTTC. Translation: CASSARLAGGSWYEQYF.

This chain joins TRBV7-9 and TRBJ2-3; D might be TRBD1 (6 bases). This CDR3 has 15 residues. CDR1 and CDR2 from the germline V gene are SEHNR and FQNEAQ (reference sequence). V lost 0 bases and J 2 bases, leaving 9 bases between the germline ends. The CDR3 is CASSLARGLTDTQYF. Written as DNA, the CDR3 is TGTGCCAGCAGCTTAGCCAGGGGCCTCACAGATACGCAGTATTTT.

This sequence joins TRBV5-1 and TRBJ2-3; D remains ambiguous. The V end was cut by 3 bases, the J end by 4 bases, with 9 bases between. Germline V gene lookup returns CDR1 SGHRS and CDR2 YFSETQ. The CDR3 is 13 residues long. This chain's CDR3 is CASSWTLPDTQYF. The CDR3 nucleotides read TGCGCCAGCAGCTGGACGTTGCCAGATACGCAGTATTTT.

This clone turned up a few times. The chain links TRBV7-6 to TRBJ2-1, with D possibly TRBD2 on 5 matching bases. The germline CDR1 and CDR2 sequences are SGHVS and FNYEAQ. Trimming stripped 4 bases from V and 5 bases from J, with 18 bases between. The CDR3 is 16 residues long. The CDR3 bases are TGTGCCAGCAGCTCCTCAACTGCAGCGGCCCACAATGAGCAGTTCTTC. Its protein is CASSSSTAAAHNEQFF.

The V call is TRBV28, the J call TRBJ1-5; perhaps TRBD1 as D (5 bases). Trimming shortened V by 6 bases and J by 0 bases, and 9 bases separated the two germline ends. The CDR3 is made up of 14 amino acids. In germline, CDR1 is MDHEN, CDR2 SYDVKM. The CDR3 DNA follows: TGTGCCAGCAGCCAGGGTTTTAGCAATCAGCCCCAGCATTTT. It translates to CASSQGFSNQPQHF.

Of note for this clone: The same CDR3 can be traced to other DNA sequences in this sample. The CDR3, as DNA: TGTGCCAGCAGCTTAGAAGACCAGCCCCAGCATTTT. This codes for CASSLEDQPQHF. This chain joins TRBV7-9 and TRBJ1-5; no firm D call. This CDR3 region has 12 residues. V lost 1 base to trimming and J lost 7 bases, with 5 bases between them. The V gene's germline CDR1 is SEHNR and CDR2 FQNEAQ (reference sequence).

The chain joins TRBV19 to TRBJ1-2; 7 nucleotides align to TRBD1. Germline CDR1 LNHDA, CDR2 SQIVND (reference sequence). This CDR3 has 16 residues. V trimming: 6 bases; J trimming: 2 bases; junction bases outside the gene matches: 12. CDR3 nucleotide sequence: TGTGCCAGTAGCCCATATCGGACAGGTTCCAACTATGGCTACACCTTC. This encodes CASSPYRTGSNYGYTF.

The genes are TRBV7-2 and TRBJ1-1; TRBD1 might be the D (6 bases). Germline V lookup: CDR1 SGHTA, CDR2 FQGNSA. Trimming cost V 2 bases and J 7 bases, with 20 bases left between them. The CDR3 has 16 residues. CDR3 DNA: TGTGCCAGCAGCTTAATAGTAAGGGGACAATATGGTGAAGCTTTCTTT. It encodes CASSLIVRGQYGEAFF.